These T cell receptor beta chains were read from a single sample in a study of OX40 agonist ivuxolimab in advanced cancers. TCRdb's table, derived via immunoSEQ multiplex PCR, lists solely in-frame clones and lacks some. The sample includes roughly 75,000 clones, about 88% of them seen just once. Sequenced material: CD4+ or CD8+ T cells sorted from blood, taken in a trial of the OX40 agonist ivuxolimab. Receptor source: an adult with an advanced solid tumor such as melanoma, head and neck, liver or kidney cancer. The CDR3 runs from the conserved cysteine through the conserved F or W. Fields, in order: V gene, J gene, clone size, D gene, CDR3 protein, CDR3 DNA. D genes are given only for firm matches. Size values are once, few and many counts, or a class for expanded clones, and some rows have none.

V gene: TRBV7-2; J gene: TRBJ2-1; clone size: NA; D gene: NA; CDR3 protein: CASSLLGERDEQFF; CDR3 DNA: TGTGCCAGCAGCTTACTTGGTGAGCGAGATGAGCAGTTCTTC
V gene: TRBV4-1; J gene: TRBJ2-7; clone size: NA; D gene: TRBD1; CDR3 protein: CASSQETGGPYEQYF; CDR3 DNA: TGCGCCAGCAGCCAAGAGACAGGGGGCCCCTACGAGCAGTACTTC
V gene: TRBV27; J gene: TRBJ1-1; clone size: NA; D gene: TRBD1; CDR3 protein: CASSFFGGRGGTEAFF; CDR3 DNA: TGTGCCAGCAGTTTCTTCGGCGGCAGGGGGGGCACTGAAGCTTTCTTT
V gene: TRBV5-1; J gene: TRBJ2-2; clone size: NA; D gene: NA; CDR3 protein: CASSLQVGRTGELFF; CDR3 DNA: TGCGCCAGCAGCTTGCAGGTGGGAAGGACCGGGGAGCTGTTTTTT
V gene: TRBV7-2; J gene: TRBJ1-2; clone size: NA; D gene: TRBD1; CDR3 protein: CASSVQGSYGYTF; CDR3 DNA: TGTGCCAGCAGCGTACAGGGGAGCTATGGCTACACCTTC
V gene: TRBV4-2; J gene: TRBJ2-1; clone size: NA; D gene: TRBD2; CDR3 protein: CASSQDYLAEVLNEQFF; CDR3 DNA: TGTGCCAGCAGCCAAGATTATCTAGCGGAGGTCCTCAATGAGCAGTTCTTC
V gene: TRBV5-6; J gene: TRBJ2-7; clone size: NA; D gene: TRBD1; CDR3 protein: CASRRDRGPSYEQYF; CDR3 DNA: TGTGCCAGCAGGCGCGACAGGGGGCCCTCCTACGAGCAGTACTTC
V gene: TRBV28; J gene: TRBJ2-7; clone size: NA; D gene: NA; CDR3 protein: CASSRRNPYEQYF; CDR3 DNA: TGTGCCAGCAGTCGCCGGAACCCCTACGAGCAGTACTTC
V gene: TRBV4-2; J gene: TRBJ2-7; clone size: NA; D gene: TRBD2; CDR3 protein: CASSQSGLAGSYEQYF; CDR3 DNA: TGTGCCAGCAGCCAATCAGGACTAGCGGGATCCTACGAGCAGTACTTC
V gene: TRBV28; J gene: TRBJ1-6; clone size: NA; D gene: NA; CDR3 protein: CASSLTGWRNSPLHF; CDR3 DNA: TGTGCCAGCAGTTTGACGGGCTGGAGGAATTCACCCCTCCACTTT
V gene: TRBV6-1; J gene: TRBJ2-2; clone size: once; D gene: NA; CDR3 protein: CASRNTNTGELFF; CDR3 DNA: TGTGCCAGCAGGAACACCAACACCGGGGAGCTGTTTTTT
V gene: TRBV7-9; J gene: TRBJ2-2; clone size: few; D gene: NA; CDR3 protein: CASSYNFGELFF; CDR3 DNA: TGTGCCAGCAGCTACAATTTCGGGGAGCTGTTTTTT
V gene: TRBV30; J gene: TRBJ1-4; clone size: NA; D gene: NA; CDR3 protein: CAWKGRGRTNEKLFF; CDR3 DNA: TGTGCCTGGAAAGGGAGGGGAAGGACTAATGAAAAACTGTTTTTT
V gene: TRBV27; J gene: TRBJ1-2; clone size: NA; D gene: NA; CDR3 protein: CASSATGFSGNYGYTF; CDR3 DNA: TGTGCCAGCAGTGCCACCGGCTTCTCTGGGAACTATGGCTACACCTTC
V gene: TRBV7-9; J gene: TRBJ2-2; clone size: many; D gene: NA; CDR3 protein: CASSSPGVETGELFF; CDR3 DNA: TGTGCCAGCAGCTCTCCAGGGGTAGAAACCGGGGAGCTGTTTTTT
V gene: TRBV4-2; J gene: TRBJ1-2; clone size: few; D gene: NA; CDR3 protein: CASSQDRAGSPYGYTF; CDR3 DNA: TGTGCCAGCAGCCAAGATCGGGCAGGGTCCCCTTATGGCTACACCTTC
V gene: TRBV28; J gene: TRBJ1-1; clone size: NA; D gene: NA; CDR3 protein: CASSIPGTFTEAFF; CDR3 DNA: TGTGCCAGCAGTATCCCCGGGACGTTCACTGAAGCTTTCTTT
V gene: TRBV5-4; J gene: TRBJ2-5; clone size: NA; D gene: NA; CDR3 protein: CATARGQETQYF; CDR3 DNA: TGTGCCACCGCAAGGGGGCAAGAGACCCAGTACTTC
V gene: TRBV27; J gene: TRBJ1-1; clone size: NA; D gene: TRBD1; CDR3 protein: CASSFRGGGVNTEAFF; CDR3 DNA: TGTGCCAGCAGTTTCAGGGGGGGTGGGGTGAACACTGAAGCTTTCTTT
V gene: TRBV7-8; J gene: TRBJ2-2; clone size: NA; D gene: TRBD1; CDR3 protein: CATETTGLDTGELFF; CDR3 DNA: TGTGCCACCGAAACGACAGGGTTGGACACCGGGGAGCTGTTTTTT
V gene: TRBV18; J gene: TRBJ1-2; clone size: few; D gene: NA; CDR3 protein: CASSQGRNYGYTF; CDR3 DNA: TGTGCCAGCTCACAAGGGAGGAACTATGGCTACACCTTC